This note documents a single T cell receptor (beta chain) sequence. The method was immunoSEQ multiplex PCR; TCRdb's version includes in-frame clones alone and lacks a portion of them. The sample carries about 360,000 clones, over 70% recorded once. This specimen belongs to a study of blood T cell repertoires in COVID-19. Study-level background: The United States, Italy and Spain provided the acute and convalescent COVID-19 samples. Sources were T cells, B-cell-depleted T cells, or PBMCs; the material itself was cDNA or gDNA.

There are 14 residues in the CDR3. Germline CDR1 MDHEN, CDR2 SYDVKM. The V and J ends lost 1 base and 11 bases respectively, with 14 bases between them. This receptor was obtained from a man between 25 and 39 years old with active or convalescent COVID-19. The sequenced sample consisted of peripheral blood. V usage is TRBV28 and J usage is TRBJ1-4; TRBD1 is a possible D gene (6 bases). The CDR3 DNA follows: TGTGCCAGCAGTTTATTGTTGGGACATGCGAAACTGTTTTTT. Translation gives CASSLLLGHAKLFF. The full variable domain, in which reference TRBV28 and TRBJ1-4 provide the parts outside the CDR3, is DVKVTQSSRYLVKRTGEKVFLECVQDMDHENMFWYRQDPGLGLRLIYFSYDVKMKEKGDIPEGYSVSREKKERFSLILESASTNQTSMYLCASSLLLGHAKLFFGSGTQLSVL.